This T cell receptor beta chain was sequenced in a study of T cells in localized non-small cell lung cancer. Clones were read by immunoSEQ multiplex PCR, and TCRdb kept only the in-frame ones, dropping some. The sample contains tens of thousands of clones, around three quarters of which appear only once. General study points: In adjacent lung appeared a median around 62 of the top 100 tumor clones. Density of T cells in blood, when higher, went with longer overall survival. In uninvolved adjacent lung, T cell clonality reached its highest value, exceeding tumor.

The CDR3 covers 13 residues. The V gene lost 3 bases and the J gene lost 7 bases, with 9 bases spanning the gap. Germline V gene lookup returns CDR1 LNHNV and CDR2 YYDKDF (reference sequence). As regards this clone: The antigen is undetermined.

This TCR was sampled from a man between 35 and 75 years old with stage II squamous cell lung carcinoma. The sample in question was PBMCs, obtained before any cancer treatment. V usage is TRBV15 and J usage is TRBJ1-4; D remains unclear. The CDR3 is CATSRIPSEKLFF. In DNA form, the CDR3 reads TGTGCCACCAGCAGGATACCCAGTGAAAAACTGTTTTTT.